Below, 28 T cell receptor beta chains from the same sample are listed, as sequenced in a study of T cell repertoires in ileal Crohn's disease. Method: immunoSEQ multiplex PCR; TCRdb's copy keeps in-frame clones and lacks some. The sample shows several thousand clones, roughly four fifths of them seen only once. The material sequenced was ileal tissue. Every receptor here comes from an adult with Crohn's disease.

This sequence joins TRBV4-2 and TRBJ1-1; TRBD1 aligns across 7 bases. J lost 7 bases, V lost 0 bases, and 8 bases had no gene match. CDR3 size: 15 residues. The V gene's germline CDR1 is LGHNA and CDR2 YNFKEQ. The DNA of the CDR3 is TGTGCCAGCAGCCAAGAATGGAGACAGGGTCTTGAAGCTTTCTTT. Protein sequence: CASSQEWRQGLEAFF.

The chain is built from TRBV5-6 and TRBJ1-3; no clear D. The CDR3 consists of 16 residues. Trimming removed 0 bases from V and 0 bases from J, with 10 bases in between. Germline CDR1 is SGHDT and CDR2 is YYEEEE. The CDR3 nucleotides are TGTGCCAGCAGCTTGGTGACACAGAGCTCTGGAAACACCATATATTTT. This gives the protein CASSLVTQSSGNTIYF.

The chain recombines TRBV4-1 with TRBJ2-1, with D possibly TRBD2 on 8 matching bases. The CDR3 totals 15 residues. V was clipped by 4 bases and J by 6 bases, with 16 bases between them. CDR1 is MGHRA, CDR2 YSYEKL, per germline. CDR3 region: CASSRPGGLVNEQFF. The CDR3 region has the DNA TGCGCCAGCAGCCGCCCAGGGGGACTAGTCAATGAGCAGTTCTTC.

The chain employs TRBV11-2 and TRBJ1-3, with D maybe TRBD1 (5 bases). Per the germline V gene, CDR1 is SGHAT and CDR2 is FQNNGV. The CDR3 has 16 residues. V lost 1 base and J lost 0, with 10 bases in between. CDR3 DNA: TGTGCCAGCAGCTTAGGTTATACAGGCTCTGGAAACACCATATATTTT. Its protein product is CASSLGYTGSGNTIYF. Looking up the rest from reference TRBV11-2 and TRBJ1-3 gives the full variable domain: EAGVAQSPRYKIIEKRQSVAFWCNPISGHATLYWYQQILGQGPKLLIQFQNNGVVDDSQLPKDRFSAERLKGVDSTLKIQPAKLEDSAVYLCASSLGYTGSGNTIYFGEGSWLTVV.

The CDR3 DNA reads TGTGCCAGCAGTTCGACAGGGGGAGAAGATACGCAGTATTTT. Its protein product is CASSSTGGEDTQYF. V gene TRBV7-9 combines with J gene TRBJ2-3; 9 nucleotides line up with TRBD1. V was pared by 6 bases and J by 5 bases, with 6 bases of the junction left unmatched. Germline lookup yields CDR1 SEHNR and CDR2 FQNEAQ (reference sequence). This CDR3 has 14 amino acids. The variable domain in full, with the rest retrieved from reference TRBV7-9 and TRBJ2-3, is DTGVSQNPRHKITKRGQNVTFRCDPISEHNRLYWYRQTLGQGPEFLTYFQNEAQLEKSRLLSDRFSAERPKGSFSTLEIQRTEQGDSAMYLCASSSTGGEDTQYFGPGTRLTVL.

J is TRBJ2-7 and V is TRBV30; D call uncertain. V was shortened by 1 base and J by 2 bases, with 12 bases between the two germline ends. Per germline, CDR1 GTSNPN and CDR2 SVGIG (reference sequence). The CDR3 is 14 residues long. CDR3 sequence: CAWSGHGEAYEQYF. The CDR3 nucleotides read TGTGCCTGGAGTGGTCACGGAGAGGCCTACGAGCAGTACTTC.

The chain couples TRBV4-2 to TRBJ1-5; D perhaps matches TRBD1 (5 bases). Deletions cut 1 base from V and 4 bases from J, with 14 bases between. Germline CDR1 is LGHNA and CDR2 is YNFKEQ. The length of the CDR3 is 16 residues. This CDR3 is CASSQVLGAENQPQHF. CDR3 nucleotides: TGTGCCAGCAGCCAAGTTCTAGGGGCCGAGAATCAGCCCCAGCATTTT.

This chain connects TRBV4-2 to TRBJ2-7; perhaps D is TRBD1 or TRBD2 (5 bases each). V was cut by 2 bases and J by 2 bases, with 19 bases left in between. Germline V lookup: CDR1 LGHNA, CDR2 YNFKEQ. The CDR3 length is 17 residues. The CDR3 DNA reads TGTGCCAGCAGCCAAAAGTGGTCCGGGACCCCGGCCTACGAGCAGTACTTC. Translation: CASSQKWSGTPAYEQYF.

This chain links TRBV10-1 with TRBJ2-7, with 8 bases aligning to TRBD1. Per germline, CDR1 WNHNN and CDR2 SYGVQD (reference sequence). CDR3 length: 14 amino acids. After removal of 0 bases from V and 3 bases from J, the junction contained 1 base not matched to a gene. The CDR3 sequence is CASSESGTGYEQYF. The DNA of the CDR3 is TGCGCCAGCAGTGAGTCTGGGACAGGCTACGAGCAGTACTTC.

This clone was seen a single time. The chain is built from TRBV5-1 and TRBJ2-1; perhaps TRBD1 as D (5 bases). The CDR3 runs to 14 residues. Trimming left V 1 base short and J 7 bases short, with 12 bases between. The germline V gene encodes CDR1 SGHRS and CDR2 YFSETQ. The CDR3, as DNA: TGCGCCAGCAGCTTGACGGCAGGGAAGAATGAGCAGTTCTTC. Translation: CASSLTAGKNEQFF.

This clone was seen just once. This rearrangement joins TRBV2 to TRBJ2-7; D is unresolved. Trimming left V 9 bases short and J 3 bases short, with 6 bases between. CDR3 length equals 10 residues. The germline gives CDR1 SNHLY, CDR2 FYNNEI. DNA of the CDR3: TGTGCCAGTGGGGACTACGAGCAGTACTTC. Its translation: CASGDYEQYF.

This chain uses TRBV4-3 with TRBJ1-6; D call uncertain. The CDR3 length is 16 residues. V shed 4 bases and J shed 5 bases, with 15 bases lying between them. The V gene's germline CDR1 is LGHNA and CDR2 YSLEER. Written as DNA, the CDR3 is TGCGCCAGCAGCCCAGTGGGAGGTATGGATAATTCACCCCTCCACTTT. This codes for CASSPVGGMDNSPLHF.

This clone was found a few times. The chain recombines TRBV5-1 with TRBJ2-7; D is possibly TRBD1 (6 bases). Germline values: CDR1 SGHRS, CDR2 YFSETQ. V gave up 0 bases and J gave up 6 bases, with 13 bases separating them. The CDR3 has 14 residues. The chain's CDR3 is CASSLVQGGTEQYF. DNA for the CDR3: TGCGCCAGCAGCTTGGTACAGGGCGGCACCGAGCAGTACTTC.

The chain is built from TRBV5-5 and TRBJ2-2; possibly TRBD2 for D (6 bases). Germline assignment: CDR1 SGHKS and CDR2 YYEKEE (reference sequence). CDR3 length: 18 residues. With 0 bases removed from V and 4 bases from J, the gap between germline ends came to 19 bases. CDR3 coding DNA: TGTGCCAGCAGCTTGGGTGGGGTAACCGGGAGCGGCACCGGGGAGCTGTTTTTT. As protein: CASSLGGVTGSGTGELFF.

The gene calls are TRBV7-2 and TRBJ2-7; no reliable D call. The CDR3 is made up of 12 amino acids. From germline, CDR1 is SGHTA and CDR2 FQGNSA. V gave up 2 bases and J gave up 6 bases, with 8 bases separating them. In DNA form, the CDR3 reads TGTGCCAGCAGCTTAATGGGGTCCGAGCAGTACTTC. Translating it yields CASSLMGSEQYF.

V gene TRBV28 combines with J gene TRBJ2-7, with D possibly being TRBD1 (6 bases). Germline V CDR1 and CDR2: MDHEN, SYDVKM. V gave up 11 bases and J gave up 4 bases, with 15 bases separating them. The CDR3 is 12 amino acids. CDR3 coding DNA: TGTGCCGTACAGGGATTTGGGTACGAGCAGTACTTC. Encoded protein: CAVQGFGYEQYF.

The chain combines TRBV5-1 with TRBJ2-3; D unresolved. This CDR3 spans 12 amino acids. Trimming took 0 bases from V and 4 from J, leaving 3 bases between them. CDR1 SGHRS and CDR2 YFSETQ come from the germline V gene. This CDR3 is CASSLAPDTQYF. For the CDR3, the DNA is TGCGCCAGCAGCTTGGCCCCAGATACGCAGTATTTT.

This clone was counted a single time. The chain carries TRBV2 and TRBJ2-7; 10 positions agree with TRBD2. The CDR3 covers 14 residues. Trimming removed 4 bases from V and 5 bases from J; junction bases left unmatched: 5. Germline V lookup: CDR1 SNHLY, CDR2 FYNNEI. This CDR3 is CASSGAAGGHEQYF. CDR3 bases: TGTGCCAGCAGTGGGGCAGCGGGGGGGCACGAGCAGTACTTC.

About this clone itself: This CDR3 is also generated by other DNA sequences in the sample. The chain joins TRBV2 to TRBJ2-7, with TRBD2 as a possible D gene (5 bases). V lost 8 bases to trimming and J lost 7 bases, with 18 bases between them. This CDR3 contains 13 residues. Germline V gene sequence: CDR1 SNHLY, CDR2 FYNNEI. CDR3 bases: TGTGCCAGCGGAGCCTTGTACTCGGGGGAGCAGTACTTC. Translated: CASGALYSGEQYF.

The chain recombines TRBV6-5 with TRBJ2-7; 9 bases line up with TRBD2. The length of the CDR3 is 15 residues. CDR1 MNHEY and CDR2 SVGAGI come from the germline V gene. Unmatched junction bases numbered 8, after V lost 6 bases and J lost 2 bases. Here the CDR3 DNA reads TGTGCCAGCAGCCGCCAGTCTAGCGGGGCCTACGAGCAGTACTTC. Protein: CASSRQSSGAYEQYF.

The chain combines TRBV4-1 with TRBJ2-7; D assignment may be TRBD1 or TRBD2 (5 bases each). The CDR3 contains 17 residues. V was pared by 2 bases and J by 0 bases, with 17 bases between. Germline CDR1 reads MGHRA; CDR2 reads YSYEKL. The CDR3 protein is CASSQSPWDGSSYEQYF. CDR3 nucleotides: TGCGCCAGCAGCCAATCCCCCTGGGACGGTAGCTCCTACGAGCAGTACTTC.

The chain links TRBV5-1 to TRBJ1-5; the D is unclear. V was pared by 0 bases and J by 5 bases, with 6 bases between. There are 13 residues in the CDR3. The germline V gene has CDR1 SGHRS and CDR2 YFSETQ. This CDR3 reads CASSLDGHQPQHF. CDR3 in DNA: TGCGCCAGCAGCTTGGATGGCCATCAGCCCCAGCATTTT.

This chain joins TRBV19 and TRBJ1-2; 8 nucleotides line up with TRBD1. Germline V gene lookup returns CDR1 LNHDA and CDR2 SQIVND (reference sequence). V shed 8 bases, J shed 7 bases, and the junction held 12 bases outside the gene matches. This CDR3 has 14 residues. In nucleotides, the CDR3 is TGTGCCAGTCGCCCGGGACAGGCTTCCCCTGGCTACACCTTC. Its translation is CASRPGQASPGYTF. Full variable domain (rest looked up from reference TRBV19 and TRBJ1-2): DGGITQSPKYLFRKEGQNVTLSCEQNLNHDAMYWYRQDPGQGLRLIYYSQIVNDFQKGDIAEGYSVSREKKESFPLTVTSAQKNPTAFYLCASRPGQASPGYTFGSGTRLTVV.

This sequence joins TRBV7-6 and TRBJ2-1; no definite D call. The CDR3 runs 13 residues. V gave up 2 bases and J gave up 6 bases, with 8 bases separating them. CDR1 is SGHVS and CDR2 is FNYEAQ in the germline V gene. The CDR3 loop is CASSLSSFNEQFF. The CDR3 nucleotides are TGTGCCAGCAGCTTATCGAGTTTCAATGAGCAGTTCTTC.

This chain links TRBV19 with TRBJ1-6; a weak D match, TRBD1 (5 bases). The length of the CDR3 is 16 residues. Trimming shortened V by 6 bases and J by 4 bases, and 16 bases separated the two germline ends. The germline gives CDR1 LNHDA, CDR2 SQIVND (reference sequence). In DNA form, the CDR3 reads TGTGCCAGTAGGGGACCGAGCGGACGGTATAATTCACCCCTCCACTTT. This codes for CASRGPSGRYNSPLHF.

The CDR3 nucleotides read TGTGCCACCAGCAGAGCTCTAGCGGCCCAAGAGACCCAGTACTTC. Protein product: CATSRALAAQETQYF. The chain has TRBV15 and TRBJ2-5; TRBD2 matches at 7 bases. The germline V gene encodes CDR1 LNHNV and CDR2 YYDKDF (reference sequence). The CDR3 has 15 amino acids. The V and J ends lost 1 base and 1 base, in that order; junction bases with no gene match: 3.

The gene calls are TRBV7-2 and TRBJ2-5; perhaps TRBD1 as D (6 bases). CDR1 SGHTA and CDR2 FQGNSA come from the germline V gene. V lost 1 base, J lost 5 bases, and 14 bases lay in between. The CDR3 covers 15 residues. CDR3 residues: CASSLGQGPRETQYF. CDR3 nucleotides: TGTGCCAGCAGCTTAGGTCAGGGGCCCCGGGAGACCCAGTACTTC.

V and J are TRBV30 and TRBJ2-7; D is perhaps TRBD1 (6 bases). Germline CDR1 is GTSNPN and CDR2 is SVGIG (reference sequence). The CDR3 has 12 residues. V lost 1 base, J lost 3 bases, and 7 bases lay in between. The CDR3 spells CAWSAQGYEQYF. Written as DNA, the CDR3 is TGTGCCTGGAGTGCACAGGGCTACGAGCAGTACTTC.